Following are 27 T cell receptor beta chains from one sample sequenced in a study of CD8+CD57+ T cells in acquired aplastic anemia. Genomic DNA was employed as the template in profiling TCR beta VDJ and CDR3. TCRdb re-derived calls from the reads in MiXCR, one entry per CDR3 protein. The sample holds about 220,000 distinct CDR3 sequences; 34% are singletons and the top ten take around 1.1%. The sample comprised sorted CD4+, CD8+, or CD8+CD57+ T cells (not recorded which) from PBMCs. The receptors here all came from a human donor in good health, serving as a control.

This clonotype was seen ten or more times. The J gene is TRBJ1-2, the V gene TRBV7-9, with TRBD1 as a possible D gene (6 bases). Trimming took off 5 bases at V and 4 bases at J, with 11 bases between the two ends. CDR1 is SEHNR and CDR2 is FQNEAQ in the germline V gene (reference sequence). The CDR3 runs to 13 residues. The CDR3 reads CASSPGQLYGYTF. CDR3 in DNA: TGTGCCAGCAGCCCAGGACAGCTCTATGGCTACACCTTC.

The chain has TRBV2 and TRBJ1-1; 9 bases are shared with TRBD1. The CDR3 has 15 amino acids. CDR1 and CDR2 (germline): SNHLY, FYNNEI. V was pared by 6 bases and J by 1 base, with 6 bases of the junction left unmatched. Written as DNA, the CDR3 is TGTGCCAGCAGGTGGGACAGGGTGGGGAACACTGAAGCTTTCTTT. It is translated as CASRWDRVGNTEAFF.

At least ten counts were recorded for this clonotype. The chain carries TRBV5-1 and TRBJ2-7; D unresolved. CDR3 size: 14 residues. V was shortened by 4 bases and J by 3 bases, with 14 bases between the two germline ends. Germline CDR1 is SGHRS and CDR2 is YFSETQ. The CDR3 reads CASSPGANDYEQYF. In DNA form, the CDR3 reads TGCGCCAGCAGCCCGGGTGCGAACGACTACGAGCAGTACTTC.

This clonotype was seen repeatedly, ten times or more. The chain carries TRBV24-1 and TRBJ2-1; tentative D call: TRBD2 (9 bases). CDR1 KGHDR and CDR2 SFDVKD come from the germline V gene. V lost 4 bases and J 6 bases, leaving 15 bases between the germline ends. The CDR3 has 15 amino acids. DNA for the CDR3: TGTGCCACCAGTGACCCTAGCGGGACAGGCAATGAGCAGTTCTTC. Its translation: CATSDPSGTGNEQFF.

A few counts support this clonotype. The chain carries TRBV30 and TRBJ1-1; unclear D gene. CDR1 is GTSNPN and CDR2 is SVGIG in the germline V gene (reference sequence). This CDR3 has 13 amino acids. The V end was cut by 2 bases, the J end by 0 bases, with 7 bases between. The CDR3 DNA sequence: TGTGCCTGGAGTTACAGTCTGAACACTGAAGCTTTCTTT. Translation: CAWSYSLNTEAFF.

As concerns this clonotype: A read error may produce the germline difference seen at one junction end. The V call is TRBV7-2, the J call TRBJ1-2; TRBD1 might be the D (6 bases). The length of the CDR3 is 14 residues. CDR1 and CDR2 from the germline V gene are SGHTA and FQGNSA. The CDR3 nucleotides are TGTGCCAGCAGCCAAAATCACGGGGGACACCCTCTTGACTTC. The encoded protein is CASSQNHGGHPLDF.

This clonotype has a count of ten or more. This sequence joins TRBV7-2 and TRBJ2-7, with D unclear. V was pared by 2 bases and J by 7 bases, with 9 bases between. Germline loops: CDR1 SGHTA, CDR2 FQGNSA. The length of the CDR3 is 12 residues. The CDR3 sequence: CASSLMGPEQYF. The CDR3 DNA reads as TGTGCCAGCAGCTTAATGGGCCCTGAGCAGTACTTC.

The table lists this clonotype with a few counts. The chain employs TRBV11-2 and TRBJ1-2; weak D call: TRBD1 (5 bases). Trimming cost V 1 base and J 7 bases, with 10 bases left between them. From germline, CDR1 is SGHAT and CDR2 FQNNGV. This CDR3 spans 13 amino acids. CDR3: CASSLAGFFGYTF. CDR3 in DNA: TGTGCCAGCAGCTTAGCAGGGTTCTTTGGCTACACCTTC.

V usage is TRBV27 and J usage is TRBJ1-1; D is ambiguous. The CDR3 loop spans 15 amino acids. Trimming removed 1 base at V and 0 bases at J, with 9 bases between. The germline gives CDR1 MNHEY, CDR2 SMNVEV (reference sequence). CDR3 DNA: TGTGCCAGCAGTTTATGGGGAGTCATGAACACTGAAGCTTTCTTT. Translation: CASSLWGVMNTEAFF.

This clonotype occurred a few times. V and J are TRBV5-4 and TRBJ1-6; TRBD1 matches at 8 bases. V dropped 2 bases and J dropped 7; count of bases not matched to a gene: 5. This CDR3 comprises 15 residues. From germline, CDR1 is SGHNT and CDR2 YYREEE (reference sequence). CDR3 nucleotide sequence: TGTGCCAGCAGCTTAGGACAGGGCGGCAATTCACCCCTCCACTTT. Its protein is CASSLGQGGNSPLHF.

The DNA for the CDR3 is TGTGCCACCCGGGGGATCTATGGCTACACCTTC. Protein: CATRGIYGYTF. This chain connects TRBV24-1 to TRBJ1-2; tentatively, D is TRBD1 (5 bases). V dropped 9 bases and J dropped 4 bases, with 8 bases sitting between them. CDR1 is KGHDR, CDR2 SFDVKD, per germline. This CDR3 region has 11 residues.

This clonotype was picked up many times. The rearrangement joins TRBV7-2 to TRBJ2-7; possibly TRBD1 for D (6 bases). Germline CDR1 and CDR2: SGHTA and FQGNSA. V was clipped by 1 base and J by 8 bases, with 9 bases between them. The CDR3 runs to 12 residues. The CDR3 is CASSLVWGQQYF. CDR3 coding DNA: TGTGCCAGCAGCTTAGTATGGGGGCAGCAGTACTTC.

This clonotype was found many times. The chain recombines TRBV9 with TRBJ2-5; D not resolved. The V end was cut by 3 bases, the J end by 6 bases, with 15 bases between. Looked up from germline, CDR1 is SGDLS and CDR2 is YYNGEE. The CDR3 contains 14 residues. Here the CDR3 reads CASSGSPDRQTQYF. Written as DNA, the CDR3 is TGTGCCAGCAGCGGATCCCCGGATAGGCAGACCCAGTACTTC.

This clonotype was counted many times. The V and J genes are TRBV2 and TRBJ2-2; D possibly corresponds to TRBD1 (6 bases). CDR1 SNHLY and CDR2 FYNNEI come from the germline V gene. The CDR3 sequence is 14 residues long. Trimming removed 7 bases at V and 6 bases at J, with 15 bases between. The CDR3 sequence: CASKGERQAGELFF. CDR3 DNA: TGTGCCAGCAAAGGGGAGAGACAGGCCGGGGAGCTGTTTTTT. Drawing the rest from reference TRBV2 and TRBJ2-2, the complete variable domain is EPEVTQTPSHQVTQMGQEVILRCVPISNHLYFYWYRQILGQKVEFLVSFYNNEISEKSEIFDDQFSVERPDGSNFTLKIRSTKLEDSAMYFCASKGERQAGELFFGEGSRLTVL.

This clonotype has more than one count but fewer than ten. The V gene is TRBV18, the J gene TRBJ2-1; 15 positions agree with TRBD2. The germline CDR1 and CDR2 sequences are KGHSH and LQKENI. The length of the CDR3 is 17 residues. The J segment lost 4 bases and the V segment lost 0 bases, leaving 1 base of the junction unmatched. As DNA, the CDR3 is TGTGCCAGCTCACCACCGGGACTAGCGGGGGGTTACAATGAGCAGTTCTTC. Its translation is CASSPPGLAGGYNEQFF.

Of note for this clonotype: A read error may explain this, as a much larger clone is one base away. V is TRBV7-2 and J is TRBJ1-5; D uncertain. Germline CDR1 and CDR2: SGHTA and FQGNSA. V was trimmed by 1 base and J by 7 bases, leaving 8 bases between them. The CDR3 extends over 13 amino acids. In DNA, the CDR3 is TGTGCCAGCAGCTTAGGCAGTCAACAGCCCCAGCATTTT. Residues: CASSLGSQQPQHF.

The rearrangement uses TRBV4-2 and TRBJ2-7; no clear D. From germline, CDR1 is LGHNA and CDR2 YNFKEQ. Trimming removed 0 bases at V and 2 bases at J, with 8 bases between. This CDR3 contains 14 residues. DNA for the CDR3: TGTGCCAGCAGCCAAGATGGCGGAGCCTACGAGCAGTACTTC. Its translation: CASSQDGGAYEQYF.

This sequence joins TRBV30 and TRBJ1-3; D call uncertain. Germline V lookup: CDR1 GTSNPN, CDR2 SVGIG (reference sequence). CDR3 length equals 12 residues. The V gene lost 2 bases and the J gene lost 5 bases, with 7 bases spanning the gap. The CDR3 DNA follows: TGTGCCTGGAGTTTCTCCAGAAACACCATATATTTT. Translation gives CAWSFSRNTIYF. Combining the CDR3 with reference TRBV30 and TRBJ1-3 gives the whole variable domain SQTIHQWPATLVQPVGSPLSLECTVEGTSNPNLYWYRQAAGRGLQLLFYSVGIGQISSEVPQNLSASRPQDRQFILSSKKLLLSDSGFYLCAWSFSRNTIYFGEGSWLTVV.

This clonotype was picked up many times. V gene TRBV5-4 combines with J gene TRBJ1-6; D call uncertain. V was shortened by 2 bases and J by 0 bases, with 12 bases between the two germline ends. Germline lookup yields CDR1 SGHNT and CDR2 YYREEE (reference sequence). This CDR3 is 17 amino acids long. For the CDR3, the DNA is TGTGCCAGCAGCTTTGTCCATCATAGCTCCTATAATTCACCCCTCCACTTT. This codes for CASSFVHHSSYNSPLHF.

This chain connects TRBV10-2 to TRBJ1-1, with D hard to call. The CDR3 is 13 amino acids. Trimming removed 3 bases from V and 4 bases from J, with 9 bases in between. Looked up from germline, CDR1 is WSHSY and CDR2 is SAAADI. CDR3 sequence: CASSDRSLTEAFF. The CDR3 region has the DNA TGCGCCAGCAGTGATAGGTCCCTCACTGAAGCTTTCTTT.

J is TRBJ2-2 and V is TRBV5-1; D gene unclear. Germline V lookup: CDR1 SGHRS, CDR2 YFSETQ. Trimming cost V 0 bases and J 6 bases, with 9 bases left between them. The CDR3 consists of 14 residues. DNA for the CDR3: TGCGCCAGCAGCTTGGCCCCTAACGCCGGGGAGCTGTTTTTT. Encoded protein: CASSLAPNAGELFF.

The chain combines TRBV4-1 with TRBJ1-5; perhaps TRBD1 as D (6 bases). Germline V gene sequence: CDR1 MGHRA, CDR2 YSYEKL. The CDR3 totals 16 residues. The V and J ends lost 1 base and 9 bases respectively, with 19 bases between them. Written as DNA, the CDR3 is TGCGCCAGCAGCCAAGCCGGGACACCCGCGGAATTGCCCCAGCATTTT. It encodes CASSQAGTPAELPQHF.

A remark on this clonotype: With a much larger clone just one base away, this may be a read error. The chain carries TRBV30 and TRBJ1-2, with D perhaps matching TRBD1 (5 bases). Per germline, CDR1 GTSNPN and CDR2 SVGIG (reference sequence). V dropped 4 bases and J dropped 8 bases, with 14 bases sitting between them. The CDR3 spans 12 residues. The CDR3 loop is CAWTNAGSGYTF. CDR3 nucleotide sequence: TGTGCCTGGACCAATGCAGGGTCCGGCTACACCTTC.

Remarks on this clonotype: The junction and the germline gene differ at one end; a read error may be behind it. The CDR3 DNA follows: TGTGCCAGCAGCCAAGAATATGAGCAGCGGCCCGCGGACTTC. This sequence encodes CASSQEYEQRPADF. This chain uses TRBV3-1 with TRBJ2-7, with D perhaps matching TRBD2 (5 bases). The CDR3 runs to 14 residues. Germline V lookup: CDR1 LGHDT, CDR2 YNNKEL (reference sequence).

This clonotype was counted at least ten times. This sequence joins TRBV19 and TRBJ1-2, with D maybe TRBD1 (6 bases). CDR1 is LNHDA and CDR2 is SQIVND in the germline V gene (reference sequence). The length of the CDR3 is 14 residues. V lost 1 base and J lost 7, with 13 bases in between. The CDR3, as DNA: TGTGCCAGTAGTATAGTCGGGGGGCAAGGTGGCTACACCTTC. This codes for CASSIVGGQGGYTF.

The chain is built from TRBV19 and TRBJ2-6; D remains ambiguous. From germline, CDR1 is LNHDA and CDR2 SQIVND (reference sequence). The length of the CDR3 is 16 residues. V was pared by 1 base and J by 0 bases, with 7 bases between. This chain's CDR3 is CASSIAALSGANVLTF. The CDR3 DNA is TGTGCCAGTAGTATAGCGGCGCTCTCTGGGGCCAACGTCCTGACTTTC.

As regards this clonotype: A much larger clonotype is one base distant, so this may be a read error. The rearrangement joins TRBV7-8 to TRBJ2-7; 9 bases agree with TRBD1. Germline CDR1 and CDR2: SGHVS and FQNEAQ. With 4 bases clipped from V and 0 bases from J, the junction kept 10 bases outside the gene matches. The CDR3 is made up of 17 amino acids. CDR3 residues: CASSSSPTGGNSYEQYF. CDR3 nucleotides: TGTGCCAGCAGCTCATCCCCCACAGGGGGCAACTCCTACGAGCAGTACTTC.